Each of the 23 T cell receptor beta chains below was sequenced from the same sample in a study of blood T cell repertoires in COVID-19. Data came from immunoSEQ multiplex PCR; TCRdb stores just in-frame clones and leaves some out. The sample holds about 200,000 clones, 70% to 90% seen once. Sequenced: PBMCs or T cells enriched from blood (not recorded which). These receptors were collected from a middle-aged woman with acute COVID-19.

This chain uses TRBV7-8 with TRBJ1-1; D is undetermined. Between the trimmed V and J ends, which lost 2 bases and 7 bases, there was a span of 14 bases. Per the germline V gene, CDR1 is SGHVS and CDR2 is FQNEAQ. The CDR3 length is 14 residues. The CDR3 region is CASSLYVGQNEAFF. Here the CDR3 DNA reads TGTGCCAGCAGCTTATATGTGGGCCAGAATGAAGCTTTCTTT.

The V call is TRBV30, the J call TRBJ1-1, with TRBD1 as a possible D gene (5 bases). V was shortened by 5 bases and J by 0 bases, with 10 bases between the two germline ends. The germline V gene has CDR1 GTSNPN and CDR2 SVGIG (reference sequence). The CDR3 is made up of 13 amino acids. CDR3 protein: CAWEGLMNTEAFF. The CDR3 DNA sequence: TGTGCCTGGGAGGGACTTATGAACACTGAAGCTTTCTTT.

The V and J genes are TRBV28 and TRBJ1-2; D is possibly TRBD1 (6 bases). The V and J ends lost 6 bases and 0 bases respectively, with 14 bases between them. Germline V gene data show CDR1 as MDHEN and CDR2 as SYDVKM. The CDR3 loop spans 15 amino acids. The CDR3 coding sequence is TGTGCCAGCAGCATTATAGGACAGACTAACTATGGCTACACCTTC. This translates into CASSIIGQTNYGYTF.

V is TRBV13 and J is TRBJ2-5; D gene unclear. V lost 3 bases to trimming and J lost 2 bases, with 16 bases between them. The CDR3 has 16 residues. The germline gives CDR1 PRHDT, CDR2 FYEKMQ (reference sequence). This CDR3 is CASSLESRGKQETQYF. DNA for the CDR3: TGTGCCAGCAGCTTGGAGTCTAGAGGTAAACAAGAGACCCAGTACTTC.

The chain combines TRBV7-2 with TRBJ2-3, with D tentatively TRBD1 (5 bases). This CDR3 has 15 residues. CDR1 and CDR2 (germline): SGHTA, FQGNSA. Trimming removed 4 bases from V and 2 bases from J, with 13 bases in between. CDR3 region: CASSSQRTTTDTQYF. CDR3 coding DNA: TGTGCCAGCAGCTCACAGAGGACAACCACAGATACGCAGTATTTT.

The chain carries TRBV28 and TRBJ1-1, with D possibly TRBD1 on 6 matching bases. Trimming left V 2 bases short and J 0 bases short, with 13 bases between. There are 16 residues in the CDR3. Germline CDR1 reads MDHEN; CDR2 reads SYDVKM. In DNA, the CDR3 is TGTGCCAGCAGTTTAGGAGGGGGGGGCTTGAACACTGAAGCTTTCTTT. Its protein is CASSLGGGGLNTEAFF.

This chain uses TRBV27 with TRBJ1-2, with TRBD1 identical over 7 bases. V dropped 5 bases and J dropped 4; count of bases not matched to a gene: 7. There are 14 residues in the CDR3. From germline, CDR1 is MNHEY and CDR2 SMNVEV (reference sequence). CDR3 region: CASSEGNRGYGYTF. The CDR3 DNA is TGTGCCAGCAGTGAGGGAAACAGGGGCTATGGCTACACCTTC.

As regards this clone: Other DNA sequences from this sample encode an identical CDR3 as well. The V call is TRBV11-2, the J call TRBJ1-1; no clear D. CDR1 and CDR2 from the germline V gene are SGHAT and FQNNGV. The CDR3 spans 11 residues. Trimming left V 3 bases short and J 5 bases short, with 4 bases between. The CDR3 DNA follows: TGTGCCAGCAGCTTCTCGACTGAAGCTTTCTTT. The encoded protein is CASSFSTEAFF.

The chain carries TRBV19 and TRBJ1-1; D gene ambiguous. This CDR3 is built from 16 residues. Trimming stripped 3 bases from V and 4 bases from J, with 18 bases between. Germline assignment: CDR1 LNHDA and CDR2 SQIVND (reference sequence). The DNA of the CDR3 is TGTGCCAGTAGTATTATGCGAGGGTCGACGAGCACTGAAGCTTTCTTT. Amino acid sequence: CASSIMRGSTSTEAFF.

V usage is TRBV3-1 (or the pseudogene TRBV3-2) and J usage is TRBJ2-5; the D gene is possibly TRBD2 (6 bases). The CDR3 loop spans 15 amino acids. Trimming cost V 0 bases and J 5 bases, with 13 bases left between them. Germline CDR1 reads LGHDT; CDR2 reads YNNKEL (reference sequence). The CDR3 DNA reads as TGTGCCAGCAGCCAAGAAGGAGGGACTGCCGAGACCCAGTACTTC. Its protein product is CASSQEGGTAETQYF.

The chain has TRBV7-9 and TRBJ1-1; weak D call: TRBD1 (6 bases). The CDR3 runs 13 residues. Germline values: CDR1 SEHNR, CDR2 FQNEAQ (reference sequence). V was cut by 5 bases and J by 1 base, with 8 bases left in between. The CDR3 nucleotides read TGTGCCAGCAGCCTGACAGGGAACACTGAAGCTTTCTTT. Amino acids: CASSLTGNTEAFF.

The V and J genes are TRBV27 and TRBJ2-7; 8 nucleotides align to TRBD1. J was trimmed by 7 bases and V by 3 bases; bases with no gene match: 8. This CDR3 comprises 14 residues. The V gene's germline CDR1 is MNHEY and CDR2 SMNVEV (reference sequence). CDR3 loop: CASSFFRGRGEQYF. As DNA, the CDR3 is TGTGCCAGCAGTTTTTTCAGGGGGCGAGGAGAGCAGTACTTC.

This clone came up a few times. The V call is TRBV20-1, the J call TRBJ2-3, with a tentative D call TRBD2 (6 bases). Trimming removed 6 bases from V and 4 bases from J, with 8 bases in between. The CDR3 sequence is 11 residues long. Germline loops: CDR1 DFQATT, CDR2 SNEGSKA (reference sequence). The CDR3 sequence: CSARLADTQYF. DNA of the CDR3: TGCAGTGCACGACTAGCAGATACGCAGTATTTT.

The chain carries TRBV10-1 and TRBJ2-7; 9 bases are shared with TRBD2. Germline V lookup: CDR1 WNHNN, CDR2 SYGVQD (reference sequence). This CDR3 has 16 residues. After removal of 0 bases from V and 2 bases from J, the junction contained 5 bases not matched to a gene. CDR3 coding DNA: TGCGCCAGCAGTGAGTCGGGAAGCGGGGGGACCTACGAGCAGTACTTC. Protein sequence: CASSESGSGGTYEQYF.

The J gene is TRBJ2-7, the V gene TRBV15, with D possibly matching TRBD2 (5 bases). Trimming left V 5 bases short and J 4 bases short, with 15 bases between. Germline-derived CDR1 and CDR2 are LNHNV and YYDKDF (reference sequence). The CDR3 contains 14 residues. CDR3 bases: TGTGCCACCAGCCGGGGTGATAGCCCGTACGAGCAGTACTTC. Translating it yields CATSRGDSPYEQYF.

In the case of this clone: Other nucleotide sequences from this sample produce the same CDR3. V and J are TRBV4-2 and TRBJ2-7; TRBD2 aligns across 10 bases. Germline V gene sequence: CDR1 LGHNA, CDR2 YNFKEQ. This CDR3 spans 15 amino acids. The V gene end was trimmed by 1 base and the J gene end by 3 bases; junction bases not matched to a gene: 3. In DNA form, the CDR3 reads TGTGCCAGCAGCCAAGGGCTAGCGGGAGACTACGAGCAGTACTTC. Protein sequence: CASSQGLAGDYEQYF.

As to this clone: A read error may account for a junction end that differs from germline. The chain uses TRBV5-1 and TRBJ1-6; 9 bases map to TRBD1. The CDR3 extends over 16 amino acids. The germline gives CDR1 SGHRS, CDR2 YFSETQ. The CDR3 nucleotides read TGCGCCAGCACCTTGGGTACAGGGGGCTGTAATTCACCCCTCCACTTT. This sequence encodes CASTLGTGGCNSPLHF.

Turning to this clone: A read error may account for a junction end that differs from germline. This sequence joins TRBV5-6 and TRBJ2-1, with 15 bases aligning to TRBD2. There are 16 residues in the CDR3. CDR1 and CDR2 from the germline V gene are SGHDT and YYEEEE. CDR3 amino acids: CASSIGLAGGQPEPFF. The CDR3 DNA reads TGTGCCAGCAGCATAGGACTAGCGGGAGGGCAACCCGAGCCGTTCTTC.

The chain couples TRBV7-3 to TRBJ2-3; a weak D match, TRBD1 (5 bases). V lost 1 base to trimming and J lost 6 bases, with 8 bases between them. This CDR3 is built from 13 residues. Germline CDR1 reads SGHTA; CDR2 reads FQGTGA. In nucleotides, the CDR3 is TGTGCCAGCAGCTTAAACAGGCGGGATACGCAGTATTTT. It is translated as CASSLNRRDTQYF.

The chain links TRBV2 to TRBJ1-4; 8 bases are shared with TRBD1. Germline V gene lookup returns CDR1 SNHLY and CDR2 FYNNEI. Trimming cost V 6 bases and J 3 bases; bases outside gene matches: 6. This CDR3 contains 15 residues. CDR3 in DNA: TGTGCCAGCAGAGCCGACAGGGGTTCTAATGAAAAACTGTTTTTT. It specifies CASRADRGSNEKLFF.

The chain recombines TRBV7-9 with TRBJ1-5, with D possibly TRBD1 on 5 matching bases. Trimming took 4 bases from V and 7 from J, leaving 11 bases between them. The V gene's germline CDR1 is SEHNR and CDR2 FQNEAQ (reference sequence). The CDR3 is 13 amino acids. DNA for the CDR3: TGTGCCAGCAGCTCCCGGGGGATACAGCCCCAGCATTTT. Protein: CASSSRGIQPQHF.

The CDR3 loop reads CASSQYSGLIGVGNTIYF. In nucleotides, the CDR3 is TGTGCCAGCAGTCAGTACTCTGGACTCATCGGTGTTGGAAACACCATATATTTT. The chain is built from TRBV27 and TRBJ1-3, with D unclear. V lost 5 bases, J lost 3 bases, and 23 bases lay in between. This CDR3 region has 18 residues. The germline V gene has CDR1 MNHEY and CDR2 SMNVEV (reference sequence).

The rearrangement uses TRBV28 and TRBJ1-1; D unresolved. There are 11 residues in the CDR3. Germline V CDR1 and CDR2: MDHEN, SYDVKM. The V and J ends lost 6 bases and 3 bases respectively, with 5 bases between them. CDR3 amino acids: CASRDYTEAFF. DNA of the CDR3: TGTGCCAGCAGGGACTACACTGAAGCTTTCTTT.